The source of this T cell receptor beta chain is a study of blood T cell repertoires in COVID-19. Profiled with immunoSEQ multiplex PCR; TCRdb holds only in-frame clones, not every one. Of 280,000 or so clones listed, approximately 85% are singletons. The CDR3 extends over 17 amino acids. The J segment lost 0 bases and the V segment lost 6 bases, leaving 8 bases of the junction unmatched. Germline V lookup: CDR1 SNHLY, CDR2 FYNNEI. The sequencing input was peripheral blood. This receptor was obtained from a man between 18 and 35 years old with active or convalescent COVID-19. The rearrangement uses TRBV2 and TRBJ2-5, with 12 bases that match TRBD2. As DNA, the CDR3 is TGTGCCAGCAGACCGACTAGCGGGGGCCTTAACCAAGAGACCCAGTACTTC. This codes for CASRPTSGGLNQETQYF.